This T cell receptor (beta chain) stems from a study of PD-1 blockade in classical Hodgkin lymphoma (dated by TCRdb to 2018 to 2020). Broadly, across the study: Nivolumab dosing was 3 mg/kg intravenously every 2 weeks, continuing until either disease progression or unacceptable toxicity. To define a peripheral blood immune signature of response to PD-1 blockade in classical Hodgkin lymphoma, the study combined TCR beta sequencing with CyTOF. General study outcomes and caveats: Only a single clinical trial cohort was studied, and what caused the repertoire differences, possibly disease activity or prior therapy, remained undefined. Baseline diversity similar to that of newly diagnosed patients was observed in trial patients achieving complete response, whereas significantly lower diversity was observed in partial responders and progressors. By C4D1, a significant rise was seen in CD4+ TCR diversity but not in CD8+ TCR diversity (p=0.0027 vs p=0.16), and the rise was most apparent among complete responders (p=0.02). Baseline TCR diversity was reported to be lower in newly diagnosed patients than in healthy donors and to be lower still in relapsed/refractory patients. Patients starting nivolumab less than 1 year after ASCT had lower diversity and were excluded from later analyses to avoid confounding by immune reconstitution.

Regarding this clone: The antigen it binds to is not known. Base qualities are not recorded, but no much larger clone differs from it by a single base.

The sample's time point label, in plain terms: cycle 2 day 1 (C2D1) of nivolumab. Every trial patient had relapsed following autologous stem cell transplantation, and prior brentuximab vedotin exposure was what differed among cohorts A, B and C. A total of more than 55 patients with relapsed/refractory classical Hodgkin lymphoma made up the trial cohort, and each patient's best overall response was complete response, partial response or progressive disease. Single-agent nivolumab was administered to trial patients in the multi-cohort phase II CheckMate 205 trial. An independent review committee assessed best overall response by applying the 2007 International Working Group response criteria. Trial PBMCs were obtained immediately prior to nivolumab initiation (C1D1) and on therapy at cycle 2 day 1 and cycle 4 day 1. Peripheral blood was collected in 8 mL Vacutainer Cell Preparation Tubes, from which PBMCs were isolated by centrifugation and then cryopreserved.

The Qiagen DNeasy kit was used to extract genomic DNA from unsorted PBMCs and from the negatively selected CD4+ and CD8+ fractions. TCR beta CDR3 regions were subjected to amplification by immunoSEQ multiplex PCR with primers that anneal to V and J segments. A synthetic immune receptor repertoire was used to minimize amplification bias, and any residual bias was removed computationally once sequencing was done. The published analysis was carried out like this. Repertoire diversity was quantified as the Shannon entropy index using custom Python scripts. The unsorted, CD4+ and CD8+ repertoires were each analyzed separately, with the exception of combined analyses, where CD4+ and CD8+ sequences were merged in silico. Clonal expansion was defined as at least a 2-fold frequency increase after treatment relative to C1D1, with a pseudocount of 0.5 for undetected baseline clones. Singleton clones were defined as clones with 0 or 1 copy at C1D1, and non-singleton clones were defined as clones with 2 or more copies. Clones expanded in unsorted samples were labelled as CD4+, CD8+ or unknown by matching protein sequences in sorted samples from the same patient. Wilcoxon tests on paired samples were used to test diversity changes from C1D1 to C4D1. Sourced from immuneACCESS, this table was stored by TCRdb with only in-frame sequences that have V and J called. A share of the clones is absent; for the studies checked, an unresolved V gene accounts for under half, and the remainder has no known explanation. The V and J calls and clone size are taken from that table; D and trimming were inferred from the DNA. This sample comprises 35,000 to 45,000 clones, about 86% of them detected only once. Jointly, the top ten make up 7% to 9% of the sample.

Relative to germline, V is 2 bases shorter and J is 3 bases shorter, with 15 bases between their ends. The germline V gene sets CDR1 to SGHRS and CDR2 to YFSETQ. The CDR3 starts with the cysteine, ends with the phenylalanine, and has 15 residues. CDR3 DNA is the only sequence kept; it has 45 bases, read in frame from the first base. The sequence derives from a human donor with classical Hodgkin lymphoma. The receptor chain draws on TRBV5-1 and TRBJ2-7; the D gene cannot be resolved beyond TRBD1 or TRBD2, each matching 6 bases. The source material was peripheral blood mononuclear cells (PBMCs), sampled before the second cycle of nivolumab. The CDR3 in this case is CASSFGGGLNYEQYF. The bases read TGCGCCAGCAGCTTTGGAGGGGGGCTTAACTACGAGCAGTACTTC.